This T cell receptor beta chain originates from a study of blood T cells in healthy people across ages. A second PCR of roughly 6 to 12 cycles used a sample-barcoded 5' primer and a J-beta primer mix. Each of the cDNA molecules was tagged by a template-switch adaptor with 12 random nucleotides. TCRdb re-called the 5' RACE reads through MiXCR, storing one row per CDR3 protein. The sample yields more than 650,000 distinct CDR3 sequences, 25% to 30% seen once. V was shortened by 5 bases and J by 6 bases, with 10 bases between the two germline ends. The CDR3 is 13 amino acids. CDR1 MGHDK and CDR2 SYGVNS come from the germline V gene. The data also belong to a second study, concerning T cells of mothers and their children.

Sequenced: blood. The chain has TRBV25-1 and TRBJ2-2; possibly TRBD1 or TRBD2 for D (5 bases each). The source of this sequence is a boy aged 5 to 17 in good health. CDR3 bases: TGTGCCAGCAGTATTCGGGGACCCGGGGAGCTGTTTTTT. Protein product: CASSIRGPGELFF.